This T cell receptor beta chain stems from a study of cytotoxic CD8 clonotypes in ibrutinib-treated CLL. This CDR3 is 15 amino acids long. The V gene's germline CDR1 is SEHNR and CDR2 FQNEAQ (reference sequence). Trimming cost V 8 bases and J 4 bases, with 18 bases left between them. With respect to this clone: Antigen specificity is unknown.

Clones were sequenced by immunoSEQ multiplex PCR, and TCRdb holds only the in-frame ones, with some missing. Counted here are around 140,000 clones, 76% occurring once; the ten biggest clones make up approximately 5.1%. Study-level points and caveats: Sustained-remission and progressing patients diverged in sampling times. The study found public clonotypes uncommon, contracting or stable on treatment.

This clonotype was sampled from a human donor with chronic lymphocytic leukemia. Sequencing used PBMCs, obtained after 24 months of ibrutinib treatment. This chain connects TRBV7-9 to TRBJ2-1; D could derive from TRBD1 or TRBD2 (5 bases each). The CDR3 is CASPPSGSKYNEQFF. The CDR3 nucleotides read TGTGCCAGCCCCCCCTCAGGGAGTAAATACAATGAGCAGTTCTTC.